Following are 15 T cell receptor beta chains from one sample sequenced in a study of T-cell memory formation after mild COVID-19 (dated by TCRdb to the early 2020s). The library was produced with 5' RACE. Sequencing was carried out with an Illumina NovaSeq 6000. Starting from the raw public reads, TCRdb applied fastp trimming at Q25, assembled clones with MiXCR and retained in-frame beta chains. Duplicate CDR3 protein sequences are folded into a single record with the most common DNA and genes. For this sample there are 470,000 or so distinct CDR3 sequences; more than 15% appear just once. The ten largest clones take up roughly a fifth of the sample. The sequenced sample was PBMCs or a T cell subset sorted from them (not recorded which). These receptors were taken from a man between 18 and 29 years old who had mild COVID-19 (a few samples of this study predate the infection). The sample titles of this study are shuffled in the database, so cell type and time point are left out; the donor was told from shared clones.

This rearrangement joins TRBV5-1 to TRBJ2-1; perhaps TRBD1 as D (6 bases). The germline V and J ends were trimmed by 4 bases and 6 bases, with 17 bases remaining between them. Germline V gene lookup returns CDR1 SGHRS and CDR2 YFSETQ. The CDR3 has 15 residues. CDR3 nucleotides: TGCGCCAGCAGCCCCCGGACAGTGTTACCCAATGAGCAGTTCTTC. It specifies CASSPRTVLPNEQFF.

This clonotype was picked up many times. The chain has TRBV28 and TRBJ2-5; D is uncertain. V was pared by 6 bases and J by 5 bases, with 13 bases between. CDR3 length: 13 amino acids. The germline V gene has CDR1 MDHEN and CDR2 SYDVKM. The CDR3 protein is CASSSPNGETQYF. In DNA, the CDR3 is TGTGCCAGCAGCTCCCCGAACGGGGAGACCCAGTACTTC.

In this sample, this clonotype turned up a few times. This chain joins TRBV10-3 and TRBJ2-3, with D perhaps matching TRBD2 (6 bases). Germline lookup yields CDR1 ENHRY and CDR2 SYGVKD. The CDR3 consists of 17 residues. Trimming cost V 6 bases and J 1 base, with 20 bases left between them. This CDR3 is CAIRGTLGVAGTDTQYF. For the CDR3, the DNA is TGTGCCATCAGAGGAACCTTGGGGGTAGCGGGCACAGATACGCAGTATTTT.

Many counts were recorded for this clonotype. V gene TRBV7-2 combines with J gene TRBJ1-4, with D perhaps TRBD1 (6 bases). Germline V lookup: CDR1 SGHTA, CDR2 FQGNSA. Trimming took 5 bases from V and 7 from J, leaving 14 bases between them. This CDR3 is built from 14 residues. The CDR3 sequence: CASSTGTRAEKLFF. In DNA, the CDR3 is TGTGCCAGCAGCACAGGGACCCGGGCTGAAAAACTGTTTTTT.

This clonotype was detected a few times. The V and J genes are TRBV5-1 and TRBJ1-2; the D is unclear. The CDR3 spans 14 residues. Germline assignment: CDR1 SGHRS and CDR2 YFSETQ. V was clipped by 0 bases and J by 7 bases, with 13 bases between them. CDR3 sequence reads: CASSLGPPQGGYTF. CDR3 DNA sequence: TGCGCCAGCAGCTTGGGACCGCCCCAAGGTGGCTACACCTTC.

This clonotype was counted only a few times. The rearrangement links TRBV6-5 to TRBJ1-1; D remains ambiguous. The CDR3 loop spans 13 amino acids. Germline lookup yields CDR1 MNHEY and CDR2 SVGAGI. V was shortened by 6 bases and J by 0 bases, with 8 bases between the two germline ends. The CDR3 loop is CASSRQMNTEAFF. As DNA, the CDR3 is TGTGCCAGCAGCCGACAAATGAACACTGAAGCTTTCTTT.

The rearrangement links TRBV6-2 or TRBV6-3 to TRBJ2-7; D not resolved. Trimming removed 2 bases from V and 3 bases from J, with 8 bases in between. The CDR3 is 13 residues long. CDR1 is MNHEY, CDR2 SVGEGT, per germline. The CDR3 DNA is TGTGCCAGCAGTTACGGGGTCAACTACGAGCAGTACTTC. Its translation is CASSYGVNYEQYF.

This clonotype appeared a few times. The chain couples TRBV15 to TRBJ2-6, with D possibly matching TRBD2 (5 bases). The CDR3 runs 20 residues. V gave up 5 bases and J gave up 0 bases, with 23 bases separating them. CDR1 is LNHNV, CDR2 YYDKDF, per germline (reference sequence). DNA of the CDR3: TGTGCCACCAGCGGAGCCGGGAAGTCAGCCACCATCTCTGGGGCCAACGTCCTGACTTTC. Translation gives CATSGAGKSATISGANVLTF.

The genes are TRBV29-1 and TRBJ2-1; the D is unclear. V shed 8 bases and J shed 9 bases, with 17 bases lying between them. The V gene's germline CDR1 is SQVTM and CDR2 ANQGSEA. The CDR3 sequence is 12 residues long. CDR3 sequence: CSIDESWGEQFF. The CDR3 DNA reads TGCAGCATCGACGAGTCTTGGGGTGAGCAGTTCTTC.

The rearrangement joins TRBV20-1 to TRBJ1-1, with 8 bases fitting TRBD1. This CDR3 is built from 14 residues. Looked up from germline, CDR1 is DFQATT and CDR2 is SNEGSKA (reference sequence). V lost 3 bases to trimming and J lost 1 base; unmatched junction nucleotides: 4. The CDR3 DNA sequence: TGCAGTGCTAGGTACGGACAGGGGAACACTGAAGCTTTCTTT. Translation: CSARYGQGNTEAFF.

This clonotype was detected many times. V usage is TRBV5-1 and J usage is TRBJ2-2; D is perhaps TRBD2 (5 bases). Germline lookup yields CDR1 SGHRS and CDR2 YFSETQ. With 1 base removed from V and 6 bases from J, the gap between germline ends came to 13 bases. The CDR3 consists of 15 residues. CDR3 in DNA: TGCGCCAGCAGCTTGCCCCCAACTAGGGCCGGGGAGCTGTTTTTT. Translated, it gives CASSLPPTRAGELFF.

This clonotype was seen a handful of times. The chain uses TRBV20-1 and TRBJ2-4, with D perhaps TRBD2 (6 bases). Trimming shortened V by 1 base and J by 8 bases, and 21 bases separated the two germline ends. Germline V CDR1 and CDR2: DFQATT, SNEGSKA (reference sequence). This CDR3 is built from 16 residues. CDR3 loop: CSARGRRGGIRDIQYF. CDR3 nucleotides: TGCAGTGCTAGAGGCCGGCGCGGCGGGATCCGGGACATTCAGTACTTC.

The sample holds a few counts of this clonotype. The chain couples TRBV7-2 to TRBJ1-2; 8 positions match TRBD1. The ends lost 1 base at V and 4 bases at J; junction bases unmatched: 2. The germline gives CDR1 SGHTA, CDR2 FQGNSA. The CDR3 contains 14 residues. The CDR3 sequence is CASSLEGQVYGYTF. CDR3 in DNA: TGTGCCAGCAGCTTAGAGGGACAGGTCTATGGCTACACCTTC.

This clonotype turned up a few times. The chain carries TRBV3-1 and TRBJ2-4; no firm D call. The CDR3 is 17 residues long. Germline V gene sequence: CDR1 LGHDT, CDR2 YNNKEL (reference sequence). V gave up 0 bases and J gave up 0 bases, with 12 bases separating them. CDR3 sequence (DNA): TGTGCCAGCAGCCAAGATCCGGTGGCACTAGCCAAAAACATTCAGTACTTC. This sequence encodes CASSQDPVALAKNIQYF.

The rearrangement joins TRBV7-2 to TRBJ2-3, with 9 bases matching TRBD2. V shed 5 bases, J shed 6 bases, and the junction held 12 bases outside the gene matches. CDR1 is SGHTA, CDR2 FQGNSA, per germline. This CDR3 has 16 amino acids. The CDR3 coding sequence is TGTGCCAGCAGCCCCCAAGTAGGGACTAGCCTCGATACGCAGTATTTT. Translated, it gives CASSPQVGTSLDTQYF.